The clone carrying this T cell receptor (beta chain) was detected only once. This record belongs to a study of T cell responses to AZD1222 COVID-19 vaccine. Germline V gives CDR1 MDHEN, CDR2 SYDVKM. Trimming removed 3 bases at V and 6 bases at J, with 13 bases between. This CDR3 has 14 residues. Produced via immunoSEQ multiplex PCR; TCRdb's table is partial and in-frame only. Altogether 100,000 or so clones are present, more than 75% being singletons, with the ten largest covering roughly 9.2%. The clonotype originates from an adult in good health. The chain joins TRBV28 to TRBJ2-3, with D perhaps TRBD1 (6 bases). Here the sequenced sample was peripheral blood, taken on day 0 of AZD1222 vaccination. As DNA, the CDR3 is TGTGCCAGCAGTTTCGACAGGCCAGGGGATACGCAGTATTTT. Translated: CASSFDRPGDTQYF.